This TCR beta chain was obtained from a study of blood T cell repertoires in COVID-19. Study in general: The samples span acute and convalescent COVID-19 from the United States, Italy and Spain.

The CDR3 sequence is 17 residues long. V was shortened by 2 bases and J by 0 bases, with 17 bases between the two germline ends. The germline gives CDR1 SGHVS, CDR2 FQNEAQ. The table came from immunoSEQ multiplex PCR; TCRdb's copy has only in-frame clones and leaves some out. The sample has 100,000 to 150,000 clones; roughly 91% are singletons. The genes are TRBV7-8 and TRBJ2-7; TRBD2 might be the D (5 bases). The sequencing input was peripheral blood. The clonotype was recovered from a man in his 60s with COVID-19, enrolled during active disease. For the CDR3, the DNA is TGTGCCAGCAGCTTAATTAAAAGGACTCTCTACTCCTACGAGCAGTACTTC. Its protein product is CASSLIKRTLYSYEQYF.